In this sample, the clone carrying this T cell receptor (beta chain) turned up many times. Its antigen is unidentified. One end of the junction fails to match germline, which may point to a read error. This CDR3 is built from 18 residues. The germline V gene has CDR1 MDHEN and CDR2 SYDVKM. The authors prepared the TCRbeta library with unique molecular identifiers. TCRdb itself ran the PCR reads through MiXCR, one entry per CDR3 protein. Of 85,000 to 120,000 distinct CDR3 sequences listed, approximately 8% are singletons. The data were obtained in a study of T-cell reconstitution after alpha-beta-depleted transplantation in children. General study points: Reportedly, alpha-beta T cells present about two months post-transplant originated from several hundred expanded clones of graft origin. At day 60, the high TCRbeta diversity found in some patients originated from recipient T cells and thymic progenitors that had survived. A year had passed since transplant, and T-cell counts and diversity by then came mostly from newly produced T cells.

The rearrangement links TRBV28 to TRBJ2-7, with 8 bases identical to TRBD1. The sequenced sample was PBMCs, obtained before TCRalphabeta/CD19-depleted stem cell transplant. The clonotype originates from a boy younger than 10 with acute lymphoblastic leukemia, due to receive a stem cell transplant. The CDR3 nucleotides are TGTGCCAGCAGTTTATCTCCAAAAATATACCGGACAGGGTACGCGCAGTACTTC. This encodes CASSLSPKIYRTGYAQYF.